A single sample gave rise to the 18 T cell receptor beta chains below, sequenced in a study of blood T cell repertoires in COVID-19. Clones were read by immunoSEQ multiplex PCR, and TCRdb kept only the in-frame ones, dropping some. In the table there are 350,000 or so clones, about 83% of which are singletons. Sequences were obtained from peripheral blood. Every receptor here comes from a man aged 25-45 years with active or convalescent COVID-19.

V and J are TRBV6-5 and TRBJ2-7, with 8 positions matching TRBD1. The CDR3 spans 15 residues. Germline V lookup: CDR1 MNHEY, CDR2 SVGAGI. The trim removed 7 bases at V and 2 bases at J, leaving 10 bases unmatched. The CDR3 DNA reads as TGTGCCAGCAATTTTTTGACAGGGGAAACCTACGAGCAGTACTTC. Protein: CASNFLTGETYEQYF.

The J gene is TRBJ2-1, the V gene TRBV18; TRBD2 aligns across 9 bases. Germline V CDR1 and CDR2: KGHSH, LQKENI. V shed 1 base and J 5 bases; nucleotides not matched to a gene: 9. This CDR3 is built from 17 residues. CDR3 protein: CASSPRSEREVHNEQFF. In nucleotides, the CDR3 is TGTGCCAGCTCACCACGGTCGGAGCGGGAGGTGCACAATGAGCAGTTCTTC.

V and J are TRBV2 and TRBJ1-4, with 8 bases lining up with TRBD1. Losses at the gene ends were 6 bases for V and 6 bases for J; bases not matched to a gene: 6. CDR1 is SNHLY, CDR2 FYNNEI, per germline. The CDR3 has 14 residues. The CDR3 region has the DNA TGTGCCAGCAGAACCGGGACAGGTCATGAAAAACTGTTTTTT. It yields the protein CASRTGTGHEKLFF.

The chain uses TRBV3-1 (or the pseudogene TRBV3-2) and TRBJ2-1; D is uncertain. The CDR3 is 13 amino acids. Germline CDR1 and CDR2: LGHDT and YNNKEL (reference sequence). Deletions cut 4 bases from V and 2 bases from J, with 6 bases between. The CDR3 sequence: CASSLAAYNEQFF. DNA of the CDR3: TGTGCCAGCAGCCTGGCAGCCTACAATGAGCAGTTCTTC.

V gene TRBV7-8 combines with J gene TRBJ2-1, with 7 bases identical to TRBD2. The CDR3 runs to 14 residues. Unmatched junction bases numbered 4, after V lost 0 bases and J lost 8 bases. Germline CDR1 is SGHVS and CDR2 is FQNEAQ. The CDR3 loop is CASSLARGGDEQFF. CDR3 sequence (DNA): TGTGCCAGCAGCTTAGCGAGGGGAGGGGATGAGCAGTTCTTC. The full variable domain, with the rest looked up from reference TRBV7-8 and TRBJ2-1, is GAGVSQSPRYKVAKRGQDVALRCDPISGHVSLFWYQQALGQGPEFLTYFQNEAQLDKSGLPSDRFFAERPEGSVSTLKIQRTQQEDSAVYLCASSLARGGDEQFFGPGTRLTVL.

The J gene is TRBJ1-5, the V gene TRBV4-3; D is possibly TRBD1 (5 bases). The germline V and J ends were trimmed by 1 base and 1 base, with 8 bases remaining between them. Germline V gene lookup returns CDR1 LGHNA and CDR2 YSLEER. This CDR3 contains 15 residues. CDR3 protein: CASSQGTLSNQPQHF. DNA of the CDR3: TGCGCCAGCAGCCAAGGGACACTAAGCAATCAGCCCCAGCATTTT.

The V gene is TRBV11-2, the J gene TRBJ2-2; tentative D call: TRBD2 (5 bases). The V and J ends lost 1 base and 2 bases respectively, with 5 bases between them. From germline, CDR1 is SGHAT and CDR2 FQNNGV. This CDR3 comprises 14 residues. The CDR3 region is CASSLAGNTGELFF. DNA for the CDR3: TGTGCCAGCAGCTTAGCGGGAAACACCGGGGAGCTGTTTTTT.

The chain recombines TRBV5-1 with TRBJ2-2; a possible D gene is TRBD1 (5 bases). Trimming took off 4 bases at V and 7 bases at J, with 17 bases between the two ends. CDR1 and CDR2 (germline): SGHRS, YFSETQ. The CDR3 extends over 15 amino acids. DNA for the CDR3: TGCGCCAGCAGCGTGGGGCCCCCTAGGGGCGGGGAGCTGTTTTTT. Its protein product is CASSVGPPRGGELFF.

The rearrangement joins TRBV3-1 (or the pseudogene TRBV3-2) to TRBJ2-1; D uncertain. CDR3 length: 16 amino acids. V was clipped by 2 bases and J by 5 bases, with 16 bases between them. Looked up from germline, CDR1 is LGHDT and CDR2 is YNNKEL (reference sequence). CDR3 DNA: TGTGCCAGCAGCCAAATGAGAGGCTTTATTGACAATGAGCAGTTCTTC. The encoded protein is CASSQMRGFIDNEQFF.

This sequence joins TRBV5-1 and TRBJ1-2; 9 positions match TRBD1. The V gene's germline CDR1 is SGHRS and CDR2 YFSETQ. The V gene end was trimmed by 3 bases and the J gene end by 7 bases; junction bases not matched to a gene: 7. This CDR3 comprises 14 residues. The CDR3 spells CASSWTGQGGGYTF. In DNA, the CDR3 is TGCGCCAGCAGCTGGACGGGACAGGGCGGTGGCTACACCTTC. The whole variable domain, remainder taken from reference TRBV5-1 and TRBJ1-2, is KAGVTQTPRYLIKTRGQQVTLSCSPISGHRSVSWYQQTPGQGLQFLFEYFSETQRNKGNFPGRFSGRQFSNSRSEMNVSTLELGDSALYLCASSWTGQGGGYTFGSGTRLTVV.

J is TRBJ2-7 and V is TRBV4-3, with 8 bases that match TRBD2. V dropped 1 base and J dropped 1; count of bases not matched to a gene: 6. The CDR3 extends over 16 amino acids. CDR1 and CDR2 (germline): LGHNA, YSLEER. The CDR3: CASSQATSGSSYEQYF. The CDR3 region has the DNA TGCGCCAGCAGCCAAGCTACTAGCGGTTCTTCCTACGAGCAGTACTTC.

The chain combines TRBV12-5 with TRBJ2-5, with 8 bases matching TRBD2. J lost 4 bases, V lost 1 base, and 8 bases had no gene match. Per germline, CDR1 LGHNT and CDR2 FRNRAP. CDR3 length: 16 amino acids. DNA for the CDR3: TGTGCTAGTGGTTTGGGGAGCGGGGGACGGTCAGAGACCCAGTACTTC. As protein: CASGLGSGGRSETQYF.

This clone appeared a single time. The chain combines TRBV5-6 with TRBJ1-6; TRBD1 matches 8 bases. V was pared by 2 bases and J by 12 bases, with 4 bases of the junction left unmatched. The germline V gene has CDR1 SGHDT and CDR2 YYEEEE. The CDR3 has 13 amino acids. CDR3 in amino acids: CASSLQGVLPLHF. CDR3 in DNA: TGTGCCAGCAGCTTACAGGGGGTATTACCCCTCCACTTT.

The V gene is TRBV15, the J gene TRBJ2-3, with 9 bases matching TRBD2. This CDR3 contains 16 residues. Looked up from germline, CDR1 is LNHNV and CDR2 is YYDKDF (reference sequence). The ends lost 3 bases at V and 6 bases at J; junction bases unmatched: 10. DNA for the CDR3: TGTGCCACCAGCAGTCGCACAAAGCGGGAGGACGATACGCAGTATTTT. It is translated as CATSSRTKREDDTQYF.

The count of this clone is one. The chain carries TRBV11-2 and TRBJ2-1; D might be TRBD2 (5 bases). Per germline, CDR1 SGHAT and CDR2 FQNNGV. Trimming shortened V by 4 bases and J by 13 bases, and 20 bases separated the two germline ends. CDR3 size: 14 residues. The CDR3 DNA reads as TGTGCCAGCAGCTCTAGCACCGGCCTTCCCTTTCAGTTCTTC. As protein: CASSSSTGLPFQFF. Full variable domain (remainder filled in from reference TRBV11-2 and TRBJ2-1): EAGVAQSPRYKIIEKRQSVAFWCNPISGHATLYWYQQILGQGPKLLIQFQNNGVVDDSQLPKDRFSAERLKGVDSTLKIQPAKLEDSAVYLCASSSSTGLPFQFFGPGTRLTVL.

The chain carries TRBV5-1 and TRBJ2-1; TRBD2 aligns across 9 bases. V gave up 3 bases and J gave up 6 bases; unmatched junction bases: 13. Germline V gene lookup returns CDR1 SGHRS and CDR2 YFSETQ. The CDR3 sequence is 17 residues long. The CDR3 DNA reads as TGCGCCAGCAGCTCGTGGTGGGCTAGCGGGGACTTCAATGAGCAGTTCTTC. This encodes CASSSWWASGDFNEQFF.

This clone has a handful of counts. The rearrangement uses TRBV19 and TRBJ2-7, with 11 bases matching TRBD2. Germline V gene data show CDR1 as LNHDA and CDR2 as SQIVND (reference sequence). The CDR3 spans 17 residues. The ends lost 5 bases at V and 3 bases at J; junction bases unmatched: 12. The CDR3 region is CASSAASLAGGLYEQYF. The CDR3 nucleotides read TGTGCCAGTAGTGCAGCCTCCCTAGCGGGAGGACTCTACGAGCAGTACTTC.

This clone appeared a few times. This chain uses TRBV12-3 or TRBV12-4 with TRBJ2-7; D might be TRBD1 (5 bases). With 5 bases removed from V and 5 bases from J, the gap between germline ends came to 7 bases. This CDR3 region has 11 residues. CDR3 DNA: TGTGCCAGCAGTCGACAGAACGAGCAGTACTTC. Residues: CASSRQNEQYF.